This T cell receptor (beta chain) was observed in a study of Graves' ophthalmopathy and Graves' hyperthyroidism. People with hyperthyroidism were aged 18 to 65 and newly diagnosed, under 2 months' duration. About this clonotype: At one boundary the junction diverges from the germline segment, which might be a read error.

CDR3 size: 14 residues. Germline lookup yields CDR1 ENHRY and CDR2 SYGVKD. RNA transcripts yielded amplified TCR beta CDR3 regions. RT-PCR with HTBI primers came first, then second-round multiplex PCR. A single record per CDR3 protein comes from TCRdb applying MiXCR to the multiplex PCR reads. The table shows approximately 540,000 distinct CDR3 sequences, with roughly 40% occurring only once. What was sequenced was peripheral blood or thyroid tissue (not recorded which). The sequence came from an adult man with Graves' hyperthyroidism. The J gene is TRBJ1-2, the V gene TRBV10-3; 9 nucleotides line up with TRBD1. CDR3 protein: CASSRQGESYGYTF. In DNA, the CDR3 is TGTGCCAGCAGTCGACAGGGGGAAAGCTATGGCTACACCTTC.